The 8 T cell receptor beta chains below come from one sample, sequenced in a study of glioma-infiltrating T cells after dendritic cell vaccination. Method: immunoSEQ multiplex PCR; TCRdb's copy keeps in-frame clones and lacks some. The profile shows 72,000 or so clones, about nine tenths of them singletons. Time point meaning: after dendritic cell vaccination, including at tumor progression/relapse. The sample consisted of blood, taken after dendritic cell vaccination. Every receptor here comes from a human donor with glioblastoma.

The V and J genes are TRBV9 and TRBJ1-1; D ambiguous. V gave up 3 bases and J gave up 10 bases, with 13 bases separating them. This CDR3 has 12 amino acids. Per the germline V gene, CDR1 is SGDLS and CDR2 is YYNGEE. The DNA for the CDR3 is TGTGCCAGCAGCGGTGATGTCGGAGGAGCTTTCTTT. This gives the protein CASSGDVGGAFF.

The chain combines TRBV13 with TRBJ2-1, with 10 positions matching TRBD2. From germline, CDR1 is PRHDT and CDR2 FYEKMQ (reference sequence). The CDR3 totals 16 residues. The V gene end was trimmed by 5 bases and the J gene end by 2 bases; junction bases not matched to a gene: 6. The CDR3 sequence: CASSQGLAVTYNEQFF. In DNA, the CDR3 is TGTGCCAGCAGCCAAGGACTAGCGGTGACCTACAATGAGCAGTTCTTC.

This sequence joins TRBV5-1 and TRBJ2-7; 7 bases line up with TRBD1. The CDR3 loop spans 15 amino acids. Trimming removed 4 bases from V and 1 base from J; junction bases left unmatched: 8. Germline V gene sequence: CDR1 SGHRS, CDR2 YFSETQ. Here the CDR3 reads CASSNRDRDSYEQYF. DNA for the CDR3: TGCGCCAGCAGCAACCGGGACAGAGATTCCTACGAGCAGTACTTC.

The V call is TRBV6-5, the J call TRBJ1-1, with D possibly matching TRBD1 (5 bases). In germline, CDR1 is MNHEY, CDR2 SVGAGI. Trimming cost V 0 bases and J 10 bases, with 12 bases left between them. The CDR3 runs to 13 residues. CDR3 amino acids: CASSYSRGRAAFF. CDR3 sequence (DNA): TGTGCCAGCAGTTACTCCCGGGGGAGGGCAGCTTTCTTT.

The chain couples TRBV5-1 to TRBJ2-2; 7 nucleotides align to TRBD1. The germline V gene encodes CDR1 SGHRS and CDR2 YFSETQ. Germline trimming cut 6 bases from V and 7 bases from J; bases unmatched to any gene: 6. The CDR3 spans 13 residues. The CDR3 DNA is TGCGCCAGCACAGGACAGGTTGGCGGGGAGCTGTTTTTT. It translates to CASTGQVGGELFF.

This clone was observed once. J is TRBJ1-6 and V is TRBV6-1; the match to TRBD1 covers 8 bases. The length of the CDR3 is 18 residues. CDR1 is MNHNS and CDR2 is SASEGT in the germline V gene. V lost 2 bases, J lost 14 bases, and 20 bases stayed unmatched. CDR3 nucleotide sequence: TGTGCCAGCAGTGAATCGCGAGTGGGGCAGGGGGCGCGGGGGACCCTCCACTTT. Translating gives CASSESRVGQGARGTLHF.

The chain couples TRBV10-3 to TRBJ1-2; 9 bases line up with TRBD1. CDR3 size: 15 residues. CDR1 is ENHRY and CDR2 is SYGVKD in the germline V gene. Trimming took 2 bases from V and 4 from J; bases not matched to a gene: 5. This CDR3 is CAISEDRGTSYGYTF. As DNA, the CDR3 is TGTGCCATCAGTGAGGACAGGGGGACTTCCTATGGCTACACCTTC.

This clone was seen a single time. The gene calls are TRBV19 and TRBJ2-5, with 12 bases fitting TRBD2. Germline CDR1 and CDR2: LNHDA and SQIVND (reference sequence). This CDR3 region has 19 residues. The V gene end was trimmed by 8 bases and the J gene end by 0 bases; junction bases not matched to a gene: 16. CDR3 sequence: CASSTPWASGGEYQETQYF. The CDR3 nucleotides are TGTGCCAGTTCGACCCCCTGGGCTAGCGGGGGGGAGTACCAAGAGACCCAGTACTTC.